The clone carrying this T cell receptor (beta chain) has more than one count but fewer than ten. Antigen specificity is unknown. This sample's TCRbeta library carried unique molecular identifier barcodes. TCRdb re-analysed the PCR reads in MiXCR, keeping a single row per CDR3 protein. The sample lists 300,000 to 400,000 distinct CDR3 sequences, around 25% seen once, with approximately 9.9% in the top ten. The data derive from a study of T-cell reconstitution after alpha-beta-depleted transplantation in children. Between the trimmed V and J ends, which lost 4 bases and 6 bases, there was a span of 15 bases. Germline V gives CDR1 SGHRS, CDR2 YFSETQ. The CDR3 covers 14 residues. Study-level results: T-cell numbers and diversity one year post-transplant derived largely from freshly generated T cells.

The starting material was PBMCs, mostly from graft donor cells, obtained 180 days after TCRalphabeta/CD19-depleted stem cell transplant. The genes are TRBV5-1 and TRBJ2-3; no clear D. The sequence derives from a male patient younger than 18 who had a stem cell transplant for acute lymphoblastic leukemia, so the T cells may come from the graft donor. This CDR3 reads CASSKSVPGDTQYF. CDR3 nucleotides: TGCGCCAGCAGCAAATCGGTCCCCGGGGATACGCAGTATTTT. The whole variable domain, filled in from reference TRBV5-1 and TRBJ2-3, reads KAGVTQTPRYLIKTRGQQVTLSCSPISGHRSVSWYQQTPGQGLQFLFEYFSETQRNKGNFPGRFSGRQFSNSRSEMNVSTLELGDSALYLCASSKSVPGDTQYFGPGTRLTVL.